The 14 T cell receptor beta chains below all came from one sample that was sequenced in a study of blood T cell repertoires in COVID-19. The protocol was immunoSEQ multiplex PCR, while the TCRdb copy is restricted to in-frame clones and leaves out a portion. This table has under 400,000 clones, around 87% appearing once. The sample was PBMCs or T cells enriched from blood (not recorded which). These receptors were collected from a man aged 35 to 55 in a cohort exposed to, infected with or recovered from COVID-19 (not recorded which).

The rearrangement joins TRBV18 to TRBJ1-1; 9 nucleotides line up with TRBD1. After removal of 0 bases from V and 9 bases from J, the junction contained 8 bases not matched to a gene. The length of the CDR3 is 15 residues. The V gene's germline CDR1 is KGHSH and CDR2 LQKENI. CDR3 DNA: TGTGCCAGCTCACCACCGGGACAGGGTCATACCAAAGCTTTCTTT. Its protein is CASSPPGQGHTKAFF.

This chain links TRBV30 with TRBJ1-4; D gene unclear. Germline assignment: CDR1 GTSNPN and CDR2 SVGIG (reference sequence). This CDR3 comprises 14 residues. Deletions cut 4 bases from V and 8 bases from J, with 17 bases between. CDR3 amino acids: CAWKRPGDGEKLFF. The CDR3 DNA reads TGTGCCTGGAAGAGGCCGGGAGATGGGGAAAAACTGTTTTTT.

The rearrangement joins TRBV28 to TRBJ1-1; a possible D gene is TRBD1 (6 bases). The V gene lost 6 bases and the J gene lost 3 bases, with 17 bases spanning the gap. In germline, CDR1 is MDHEN, CDR2 SYDVKM. The CDR3 length is 15 residues. The DNA for the CDR3 is TGTGCCAGCAGCCCCCTTAGGACAGTTGACACTGAAGCTTTCTTT. The encoded protein is CASSPLRTVDTEAFF.

This clone turned up a few times. The rearrangement links TRBV5-4 to TRBJ1-1; D is undetermined. The CDR3 is made up of 14 amino acids. Germline values: CDR1 SGHNT, CDR2 YYREEE (reference sequence). Between the trimmed V and J ends, which lost 0 bases and 4 bases, there was a span of 10 bases. This chain's CDR3 is CASSLGGLSTEAFF. For the CDR3, the DNA is TGTGCCAGCAGCTTGGGAGGGCTGTCCACTGAAGCTTTCTTT.

V and J are TRBV27 and TRBJ2-5; a possible D gene is TRBD1 (6 bases). Germline V lookup: CDR1 MNHEY, CDR2 SMNVEV (reference sequence). The V end was cut by 5 bases, the J end by 1 base, with 17 bases between. The CDR3 length is 16 residues. The CDR3 sequence is CASSLGGTYLQETQYF. In DNA form, the CDR3 reads TGTGCCAGCAGTCTGGGTGGGACATACCTCCAAGAGACCCAGTACTTC.

The chain joins TRBV5-1 to TRBJ1-2; D might be TRBD1 (6 bases). This CDR3 spans 17 amino acids. Between the trimmed V and J ends, which lost 0 bases and 3 bases, there was a span of 18 bases. Germline V gives CDR1 SGHRS, CDR2 YFSETQ. CDR3 residues: CASSLEWSGGADYGYTF. The CDR3 region has the DNA TGCGCCAGCAGCTTGGAGTGGTCGGGGGGCGCGGACTATGGCTACACCTTC.

The chain couples TRBV24-1 to TRBJ2-1, with 7 bases that match TRBD2. J lost 4 bases, V lost 3 bases, and 5 bases had no gene match. Germline V CDR1 and CDR2: KGHDR, SFDVKD. The CDR3 consists of 15 residues. The CDR3 DNA reads as TGTGCCACCAGTGATAACTGGGGACTATACAATGAGCAGTTCTTC. Amino acids: CATSDNWGLYNEQFF.

The V call is TRBV13, the J call TRBJ2-1; tentatively, D is TRBD2 (5 bases). Trimming stripped 9 bases from V and 5 bases from J, with 17 bases between. The CDR3 extends over 14 amino acids. In germline, CDR1 is PRHDT, CDR2 FYEKMQ (reference sequence). In nucleotides, the CDR3 is TGTGCCAGTTCCCGGGAAGGGTGGGACAATGAGCAGTTCTTC. As protein: CASSREGWDNEQFF.

The chain links TRBV10-2 to TRBJ1-2; 9 bases fit TRBD1. Germline loops: CDR1 WSHSY, CDR2 SAAADI. There are 13 residues in the CDR3. Trimming at V came to 9 bases and at J to 4 bases, leaving 6 bases not matched to a gene. The CDR3 is CASTGTGFYGYTF. The CDR3 bases are TGCGCCAGTACCGGGACAGGGTTCTATGGCTACACCTTC.

This chain links TRBV15 with TRBJ2-7; 10 nucleotides line up with TRBD2. Germline trimming cut 5 bases from V and 2 bases from J; bases unmatched to any gene: 9. This CDR3 is 16 amino acids long. Germline V CDR1 and CDR2: LNHNV, YYDKDF (reference sequence). For the CDR3, the DNA is TGTGCCACCAGCTCTCAGAGGACTAGCGGAACCTACGAGCAGTACTTC. Residues: CATSSQRTSGTYEQYF.

Notes on this clone: A junction end diverges from the germline sequence, so it may reflect a read error. Other nucleotide sequences from this sample produce the same CDR3. This chain uses TRBV2 with TRBJ2-7; TRBD1 is a possible D gene (5 bases). There are 13 residues in the CDR3. Germline-derived CDR1 and CDR2 are SNHLY and FYNNEI. The CDR3 nucleotides read TGTGCTAGCAGTGAAGGCAGGGTCTACGAGCAGTACTTC. Amino acid sequence: CASSEGRVYEQYF.

The rearrangement joins TRBV19 to TRBJ1-2, with no clear D. In germline, CDR1 is LNHDA, CDR2 SQIVND (reference sequence). This CDR3 is 15 amino acids long. V was clipped by 7 bases and J by 1 base, with 16 bases between them. CDR3 DNA: TGTGCCAGTACCATGGTCGGAGGGATTAACTATGGCTACACCTTC. This translates into CASTMVGGINYGYTF. Combining the CDR3 with reference TRBV19 and TRBJ1-2 gives the whole variable domain DGGITQSPKYLFRKEGQNVTLSCEQNLNHDAMYWYRQDPGQGLRLIYYSQIVNDFQKGDIAEGYSVSREKKESFPLTVTSAQKNPTAFYLCASTMVGGINYGYTFGSGTRLTVV.

The chain links TRBV3-1 (or the pseudogene TRBV3-2) to TRBJ2-5; 11 bases line up with TRBD2. The CDR3 totals 17 residues. Germline V gene lookup returns CDR1 LGHDT and CDR2 YNNKEL (reference sequence). V was clipped by 0 bases and J by 1 base; unmatched bases: 4. The CDR3 bases are TGTGCCAGCAGCCAAGATTGGCTAGCGGGAGGCCAAGAGACCCAGTACTTC. This gives the protein CASSQDWLAGGQETQYF.

This clone was recorded once. The sample contains more than one DNA sequence encoding this CDR3. This chain joins TRBV5-1 and TRBJ2-3; D ambiguous. V lost 2 bases and J 6 bases, leaving 7 bases between the germline ends. Germline V gene sequence: CDR1 SGHRS, CDR2 YFSETQ. This CDR3 is 12 amino acids long. Written as DNA, the CDR3 is TGCGCCAGCAGCTTATCCTCGGATACGCAGTATTTT. It encodes CASSLSSDTQYF.